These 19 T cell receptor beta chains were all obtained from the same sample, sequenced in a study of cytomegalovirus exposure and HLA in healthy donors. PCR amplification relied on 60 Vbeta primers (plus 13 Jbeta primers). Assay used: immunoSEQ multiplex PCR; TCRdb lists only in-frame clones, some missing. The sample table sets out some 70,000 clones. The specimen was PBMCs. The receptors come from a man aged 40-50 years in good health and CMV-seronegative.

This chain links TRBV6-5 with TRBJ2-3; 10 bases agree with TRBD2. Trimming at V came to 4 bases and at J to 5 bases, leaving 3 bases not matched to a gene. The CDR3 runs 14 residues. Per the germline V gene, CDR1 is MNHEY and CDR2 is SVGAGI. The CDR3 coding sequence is TGTGCCAGCAGTTCCCCTAGCGGGAGAGATACGCAGTATTTT. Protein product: CASSSPSGRDTQYF.

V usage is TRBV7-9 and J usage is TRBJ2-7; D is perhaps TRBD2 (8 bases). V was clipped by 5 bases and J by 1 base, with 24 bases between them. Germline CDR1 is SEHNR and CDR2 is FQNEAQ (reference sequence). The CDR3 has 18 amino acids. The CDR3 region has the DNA TGTGCCAGCAGCATCCGGGGGGGGTCACAGGGGACATCCTACGAGCAGTACTTC. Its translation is CASSIRGGSQGTSYEQYF.

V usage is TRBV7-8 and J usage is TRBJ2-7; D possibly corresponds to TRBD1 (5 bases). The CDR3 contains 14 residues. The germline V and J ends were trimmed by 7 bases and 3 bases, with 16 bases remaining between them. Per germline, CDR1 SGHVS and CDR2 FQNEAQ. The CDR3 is CASTVPGRVYEQYF. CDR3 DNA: TGTGCCAGCACCGTCCCGGGCAGGGTCTACGAGCAGTACTTC.

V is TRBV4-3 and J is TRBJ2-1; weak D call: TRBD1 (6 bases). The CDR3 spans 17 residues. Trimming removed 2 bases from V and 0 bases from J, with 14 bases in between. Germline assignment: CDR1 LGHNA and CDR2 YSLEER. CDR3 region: CASSQTTGLSSYNEQFF. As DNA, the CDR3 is TGCGCCAGCAGCCAAACGACAGGCTTGAGCTCCTACAATGAGCAGTTCTTC.

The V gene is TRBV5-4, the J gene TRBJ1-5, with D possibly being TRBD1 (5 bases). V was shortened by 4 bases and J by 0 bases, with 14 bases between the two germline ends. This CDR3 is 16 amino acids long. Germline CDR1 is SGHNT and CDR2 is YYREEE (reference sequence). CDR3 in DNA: TGTGCCAGCAGCAGGGGAGGAGATTATAGCAATCAGCCCCAGCATTTT. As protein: CASSRGGDYSNQPQHF.

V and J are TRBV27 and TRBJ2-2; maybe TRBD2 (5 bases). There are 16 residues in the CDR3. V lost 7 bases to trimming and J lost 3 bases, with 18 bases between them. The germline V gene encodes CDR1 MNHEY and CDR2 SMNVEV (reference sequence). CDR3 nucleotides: TGTGCCAGCAATCTTGGGATAGGACTCGACACCGGGGAGCTGTTTTTT. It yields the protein CASNLGIGLDTGELFF.

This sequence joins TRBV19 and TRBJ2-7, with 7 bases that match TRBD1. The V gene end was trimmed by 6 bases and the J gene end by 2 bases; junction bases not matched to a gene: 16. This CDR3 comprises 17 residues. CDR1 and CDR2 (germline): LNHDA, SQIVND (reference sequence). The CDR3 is CASRQGQWGMGAYEQYF. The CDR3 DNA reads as TGTGCCAGTAGGCAGGGACAGTGGGGAATGGGAGCCTACGAGCAGTACTTC. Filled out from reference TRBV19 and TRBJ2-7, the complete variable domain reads DGGITQSPKYLFRKEGQNVTLSCEQNLNHDAMYWYRQDPGQGLRLIYYSQIVNDFQKGDIAEGYSVSREKKESFPLTVTSAQKNPTAFYLCASRQGQWGMGAYEQYFGPGTRLTVT.

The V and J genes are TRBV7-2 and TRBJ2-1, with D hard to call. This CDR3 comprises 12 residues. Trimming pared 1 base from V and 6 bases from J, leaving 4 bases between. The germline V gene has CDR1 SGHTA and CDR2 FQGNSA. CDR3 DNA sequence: TGTGCCAGCAGCTTAGGGAGCAATGAGCAGTTCTTC. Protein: CASSLGSNEQFF.

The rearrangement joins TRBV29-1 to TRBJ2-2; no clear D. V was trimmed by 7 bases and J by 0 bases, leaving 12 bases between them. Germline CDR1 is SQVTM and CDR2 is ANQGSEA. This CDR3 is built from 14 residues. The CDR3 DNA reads TGCAGCGCCAGAGTTAGCACGAACACCGGGGAGCTGTTTTTT. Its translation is CSARVSTNTGELFF.

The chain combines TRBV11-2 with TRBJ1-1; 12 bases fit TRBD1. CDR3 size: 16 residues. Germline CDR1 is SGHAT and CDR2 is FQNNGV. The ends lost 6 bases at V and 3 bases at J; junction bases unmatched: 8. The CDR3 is CASRFGGQGAYTEAFF. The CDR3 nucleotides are TGTGCCAGCAGGTTCGGGGGACAGGGGGCTTACACTGAAGCTTTCTTT.

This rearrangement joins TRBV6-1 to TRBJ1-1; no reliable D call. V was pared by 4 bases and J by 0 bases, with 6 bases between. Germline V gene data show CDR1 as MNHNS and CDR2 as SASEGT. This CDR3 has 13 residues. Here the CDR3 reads CASSVSVNTEAFF. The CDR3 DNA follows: TGTGCCAGCAGTGTAAGCGTGAACACTGAAGCTTTCTTT.

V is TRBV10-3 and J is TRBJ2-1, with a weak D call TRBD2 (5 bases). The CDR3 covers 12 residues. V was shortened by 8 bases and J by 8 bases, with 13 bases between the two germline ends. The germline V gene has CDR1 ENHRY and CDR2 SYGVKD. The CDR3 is CAISRRGDEQFF. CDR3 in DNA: TGTGCCATCTCCCGACGGGGAGATGAGCAGTTCTTC.

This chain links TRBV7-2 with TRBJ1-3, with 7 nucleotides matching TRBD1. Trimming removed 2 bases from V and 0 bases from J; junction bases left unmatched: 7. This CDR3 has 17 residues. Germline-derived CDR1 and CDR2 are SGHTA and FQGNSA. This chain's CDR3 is CASSLRPGQSSGNTIYF. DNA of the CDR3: TGTGCCAGCAGCTTACGGCCGGGACAGAGCTCTGGAAACACCATATATTTT.

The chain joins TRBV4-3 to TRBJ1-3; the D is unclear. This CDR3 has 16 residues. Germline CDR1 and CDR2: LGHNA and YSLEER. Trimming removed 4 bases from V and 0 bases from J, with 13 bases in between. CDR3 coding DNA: TGCGCCAGCAGCCGAAGCCGCACTCTCTCTGGAAACACCATATATTTT. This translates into CASSRSRTLSGNTIYF.

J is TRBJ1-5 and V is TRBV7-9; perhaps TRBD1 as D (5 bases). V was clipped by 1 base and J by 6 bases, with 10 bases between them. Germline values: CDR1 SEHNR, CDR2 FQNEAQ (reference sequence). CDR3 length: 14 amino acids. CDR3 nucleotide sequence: TGTGCCAGCAGCTTAGGTCAGGGAGGTCAGCCCCAGCATTTT. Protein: CASSLGQGGQPQHF.

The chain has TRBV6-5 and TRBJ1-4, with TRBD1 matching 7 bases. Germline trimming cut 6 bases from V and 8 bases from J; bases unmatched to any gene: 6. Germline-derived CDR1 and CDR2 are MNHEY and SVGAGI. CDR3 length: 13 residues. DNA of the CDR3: TGTGCCAGCAGCCGACAGGGTGGGGAAAAACTGTTTTTT. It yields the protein CASSRQGGEKLFF.

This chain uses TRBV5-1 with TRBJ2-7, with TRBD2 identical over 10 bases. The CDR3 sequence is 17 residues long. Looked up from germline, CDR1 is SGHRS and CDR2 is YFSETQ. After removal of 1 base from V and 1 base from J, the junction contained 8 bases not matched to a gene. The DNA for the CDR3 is TGCGCCAGCAGCTTGCAGATGACTAGCGGGCGATCCTACGAGCAGTACTTC. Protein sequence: CASSLQMTSGRSYEQYF.

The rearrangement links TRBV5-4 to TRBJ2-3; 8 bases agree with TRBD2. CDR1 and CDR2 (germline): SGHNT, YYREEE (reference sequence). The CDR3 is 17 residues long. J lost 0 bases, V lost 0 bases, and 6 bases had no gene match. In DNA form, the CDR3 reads TGTGCCAGCAGCTTGGAGGGCGGGGGGACTAGCACAGATACGCAGTATTTT. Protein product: CASSLEGGGTSTDTQYF. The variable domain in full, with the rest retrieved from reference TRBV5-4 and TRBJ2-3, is ETGVTQSPTHLIKTRGQQVTLRCSSQSGHNTVSWYQQALGQGPQFIFQYYREEENGRGNFPPRFSGLQFPNYSSELNVNALELDDSALYLCASSLEGGGTSTDTQYFGPGTRLTVL.

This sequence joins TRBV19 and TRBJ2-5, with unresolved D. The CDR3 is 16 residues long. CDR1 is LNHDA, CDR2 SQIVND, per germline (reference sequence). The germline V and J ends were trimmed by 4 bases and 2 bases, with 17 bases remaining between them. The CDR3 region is CASSTSTRRWQETQYF. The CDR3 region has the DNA TGTGCCAGTAGTACCAGTACACGTCGATGGCAAGAGACCCAGTACTTC.